These 24 T cell receptor beta chains share one sample of origin, sequenced in a study of T cell repertoires in cytomegalovirus infection. TCRdb reprocessed the reads via MiXCR and lists one record per CDR3 protein. Among 550,000 to 850,000 distinct CDR3 sequences, 33% were seen once, and the ten largest hold about 18%. For these receptors, no antigen is known. This specimen was cultured PBMCs, taken from culture after CMV antigen stimulation. These receptors were obtained from a human donor in good health (CMV status not recorded). Some clones in this sample may be carry-over from other donors' samples.

In its sample, this clonotype was seen many times. V is TRBV7-2 and J is TRBJ1-6; D unclear. CDR3 length: 16 residues. Germline V gene lookup returns CDR1 SGHTA and CDR2 FQGNSA. Trimming stripped 4 bases from V and 0 bases from J, with 10 bases between. Written as DNA, the CDR3 is TGTGCCAGCAGCTACGGAAGGAGCTCCTATAATTCACCCCTCCACTTT. It codes for CASSYGRSSYNSPLHF.

About this clonotype itself: A much more abundant neighbour one base away suggests this may be a read error. V gene TRBV7-2 combines with J gene TRBJ2-1; D remains ambiguous. CDR1 SGHTA and CDR2 FQGNSA come from the germline V gene. CDR3 size: 16 residues. CDR3 sequence reads: CASSLEGTESYNEQLF. The CDR3 region has the DNA TGTGCCAGCAGCTTAGAGGGAACAGAGAGCTACAATGAGCAGTTATTC. Full variable domain (rest looked up from reference TRBV7-2 and TRBJ2-1): GAGVSQSPSNKVTEKGKDVELRCDPISGHTALYWYRQSLGQGLEFLIYFQGNSAPDKSGLPSDRFSAERTGGSVSTLTIQRTQQEDSAVYLCASSLEGTESYNEQLFGPGTRLTVL.

The rearrangement joins TRBV20-1 to TRBJ2-7; possibly TRBD2 for D (6 bases). The V end lost 6 bases, the J end lost 3 bases, and 18 bases lay between the germline ends. Germline CDR1 DFQATT, CDR2 SNEGSKA (reference sequence). The CDR3 is 14 amino acids. CDR3 DNA: TGCAGTGCCATAGATTCCGGGAGTAACTACGAGCAGTACTTC. This encodes CSAIDSGSNYEQYF.

The J gene is TRBJ1-6, the V gene TRBV7-2; D possibly corresponds to TRBD1 (5 bases). V lost 5 bases, J lost 7 bases, and 15 bases lay in between. This CDR3 contains 15 residues. Germline V lookup: CDR1 SGHTA, CDR2 FQGNSA. CDR3 loop: CASSVGTLGNSPLHF. CDR3 DNA sequence: TGTGCCAGCAGCGTCGGGACGTTGGGGAATTCACCCCTCCACTTT.

This clonotype was observed a handful of times. The J gene is TRBJ2-5, the V gene TRBV6-2 or TRBV6-3; 9 bases are shared with TRBD2. The CDR3 extends over 15 amino acids. CDR1 and CDR2 (germline): MNHEY, SVGEGT. V lost 4 bases to trimming and J lost 5 bases; unmatched junction nucleotides: 8. The CDR3 DNA reads TGTGCCAGCAGTTTCTCCTTGCGGGAGGGTGAGACCCAGTACTTC. As protein: CASSFSLREGETQYF.

This clonotype was counted ten times or more. This chain links TRBV7-2 with TRBJ2-1; 15 bases match TRBD2. The CDR3 extends over 16 amino acids. Germline assignment: CDR1 SGHTA and CDR2 FQGNSA. The trim removed 5 bases at V and 4 bases at J, leaving 3 bases unmatched. The DNA for the CDR3 is TGTGCCAGCAGCCGGACTAGCGGGAGGGGTTACAATGAGCAGTTCTTC. Amino acids: CASSRTSGRGYNEQFF.

This sequence joins TRBV6-5 and TRBJ2-2, with TRBD2 as a possible D gene (6 bases). This CDR3 comprises 16 residues. Germline values: CDR1 MNHEY, CDR2 SVGAGI. V was clipped by 2 bases and J by 0 bases, with 10 bases between them. In nucleotides, the CDR3 is TGTGCCAGCAGTTACGGGACTCCTGCGAACACCGGGGAGCTGTTTTTT. Protein: CASSYGTPANTGELFF.

This sequence joins TRBV7-2 and TRBJ1-4; 8 nucleotides agree with TRBD1. J lost 8 bases, V lost 5 bases, and 7 bases had no gene match. Germline-derived CDR1 and CDR2 are SGHTA and FQGNSA. This CDR3 has 14 amino acids. CDR3 region: CASSPGQDTEKLFF. The CDR3 bases are TGTGCCAGCAGCCCGGGACAGGACACCGAAAAACTGTTTTTT.

The chain joins TRBV6-1 to TRBJ1-3; no clear D. Per the germline V gene, CDR1 is MNHNS and CDR2 is SASEGT. Trimming stripped 2 bases from V and 2 bases from J, with 10 bases between. The CDR3 totals 15 residues. CDR3 residues: CASSEIGSTGNTIYF. CDR3 DNA: TGTGCCAGCAGTGAAATCGGTAGTACTGGAAACACCATATATTTT.

This clonotype was seen a few times. The genes are TRBV19 and TRBJ2-2, with D tentatively TRBD2 (6 bases). The CDR3 is 14 residues long. V was pared by 6 bases and J by 5 bases, with 13 bases between. Per germline, CDR1 LNHDA and CDR2 SQIVND (reference sequence). The CDR3 DNA sequence: TGTGCCAGTAGGTGGGACTCCCCAACCGGGGAGCTGTTTTTT. This encodes CASRWDSPTGELFF. The complete variable domain, with remaining parts taken from reference TRBV19 and TRBJ2-2, reads DGGITQSPKYLFRKEGQNVTLSCEQNLNHDAMYWYRQDPGQGLRLIYYSQIVNDFQKGDIAEGYSVSREKKESFPLTVTSAQKNPTAFYLCASRWDSPTGELFFGEGSRLTVL.

This clonotype was detected a few times. The CDR3 reads CASRRTGTYSYGYTF. The CDR3 nucleotides are TGTGCCAGCAGACGTACAGGGACGTATAGCTATGGCTACACCTTC. The chain is built from TRBV12-3 or TRBV12-4 and TRBJ1-2; D is perhaps TRBD1 (6 bases). CDR3 size: 15 residues. V dropped 6 bases and J dropped 4 bases, with 18 bases sitting between them.

There are a few counts of this clonotype. V and J are TRBV20-1 and TRBJ2-1; D is possibly TRBD1 or TRBD2 (6 bases each). Germline CDR1 and CDR2: DFQATT and SNEGSKA (reference sequence). V lost 0 bases and J 4 bases, leaving 13 bases between the germline ends. This CDR3 region has 15 residues. In DNA form, the CDR3 reads TGCAGTGCTAGAGATGCGGGACACGGTTACAATGAGCAGTTCTTC. It yields the protein CSARDAGHGYNEQFF.

This rearrangement joins TRBV18 to TRBJ2-2; perhaps TRBD2 as D (6 bases). The V end lost 2 bases, the J end lost 1 base, and 8 bases lay between the germline ends. The germline gives CDR1 KGHSH, CDR2 LQKENI. The CDR3 has 15 amino acids. CDR3 nucleotide sequence: TGTGCCAGCTCACCAGCGGGACGGAACACCGGGGAGCTGTTTTTT. Its protein product is CASSPAGRNTGELFF.

The chain recombines TRBV2 with TRBJ2-7; weak D call: TRBD1 (6 bases). The CDR3 length is 14 residues. Germline CDR1 and CDR2: SNHLY and FYNNEI. Between the trimmed V and J ends, which lost 7 bases and 0 bases, there was a span of 13 bases. CDR3 nucleotides: TGTGCCAGCATTCGGCAGGGGAACTCCTACGAGCAGTACTTC. The encoded protein is CASIRQGNSYEQYF.

The V gene is TRBV2, the J gene TRBJ1-5; a weak D match, TRBD1 (5 bases). The CDR3 is made up of 13 amino acids. Germline CDR1 SNHLY, CDR2 FYNNEI. V dropped 7 bases and J dropped 5 bases, with 12 bases sitting between them. The CDR3 region has the DNA TGTGCCAGCACCCAGACAGTTGATCAGCCCCAGCATTTT. Amino acid sequence: CASTQTVDQPQHF.

The rearrangement links TRBV6-5 to TRBJ1-1; 9 bases line up with TRBD1. V dropped 6 bases and J dropped 0; count of bases not matched to a gene: 11. Germline V gene data show CDR1 as MNHEY and CDR2 as SVGAGI. This CDR3 is built from 17 residues. The CDR3 DNA follows: TGTGCCAGCAGCCCCGGGACAGGGAGGGGAATGAACACTGAAGCTTTCTTT. Protein: CASSPGTGRGMNTEAFF.

The chain employs TRBV11-2 and TRBJ1-5; D may be TRBD1 (5 bases). This CDR3 is built from 13 residues. Germline values: CDR1 SGHAT, CDR2 FQNNGV. Trimming cost V 5 bases and J 3 bases, with 8 bases left between them. CDR3 sequence: CASSHGHNQPQHF. The CDR3 DNA reads TGTGCCAGCAGCCATGGACACAATCAGCCCCAGCATTTT.

The rearrangement joins TRBV20-1 to TRBJ2-1; the D is unclear. There are 13 residues in the CDR3. The ends were cut back, 2 bases at V and 8 bases at J, with 13 bases in the middle. Germline values: CDR1 DFQATT, CDR2 SNEGSKA (reference sequence). Here the CDR3 reads CSARLISSYEQFF. CDR3 bases: TGCAGTGCTAGACTGATTAGCAGTTATGAGCAGTTCTTC.

The V and J genes are TRBV7-8 and TRBJ1-1; D is perhaps TRBD1 (5 bases). V shed 7 bases and J shed 0 bases, with 9 bases lying between them. CDR1 and CDR2 (germline): SGHVS, FQNEAQ. This CDR3 comprises 13 residues. In DNA, the CDR3 is TGTGCCAGCAAGAAAGGGGTGAACACTGAAGCTTTCTTT. This codes for CASKKGVNTEAFF.

V and J are TRBV4-2 and TRBJ1-6; perhaps TRBD1 as D (6 bases). Germline CDR1 reads LGHNA; CDR2 reads YNFKEQ. This CDR3 is built from 17 residues. Trimming left V 5 bases short and J 0 bases short, with 14 bases between. The CDR3 coding sequence is TGTGCCAGCAGCAGAGGGGGGCCGAGCTCCTATAATTCACCCCTCCACTTT. Translation gives CASSRGGPSSYNSPLHF.

The CDR3 loop reads CAGKSNYGYTF. CDR3 DNA: TGTGCCGGGAAATCTAACTATGGCTACACCTTC. The V and J genes are TRBV2 and TRBJ1-2; unclear D gene. In germline, CDR1 is SNHLY, CDR2 FYNNEI. With 11 bases removed from V and 0 bases from J, the gap between germline ends came to 7 bases. The CDR3 covers 11 residues. Full variable domain (rest looked up from reference TRBV2 and TRBJ1-2): EPEVTQTPSHQVTQMGQEVILRCVPISNHLYFYWYRQILGQKVEFLVSFYNNEISEKSEIFDDQFSVERPDGSNFTLKIRSTKLEDSAMYFCAGKSNYGYTFGSGTRLTVV.

This chain uses TRBV20-1 with TRBJ1-5, with 7 bases identical to TRBD1. This CDR3 has 15 amino acids. Germline trimming cut 1 base from V and 4 bases from J; bases unmatched to any gene: 7. Germline V gives CDR1 DFQATT, CDR2 SNEGSKA (reference sequence). CDR3 sequence (DNA): TGCAGTGCTAGAGTGGGGGGACAGCATAATCAGCCCCAGCATTTT. Translated: CSARVGGQHNQPQHF.

This clonotype was seen only a few times. The genes are TRBV19 and TRBJ1-1; D remains unclear. The CDR3 spans 13 residues. Germline values: CDR1 LNHDA, CDR2 SQIVND (reference sequence). V was clipped by 3 bases and J by 3 bases, with 8 bases between them. This CDR3 reads CASSIVGYTEAFF. CDR3 bases: TGTGCCAGTAGTATTGTTGGGTACACTGAAGCTTTCTTT. Combining the CDR3 with reference TRBV19 and TRBJ1-1 gives the whole variable domain DGGITQSPKYLFRKEGQNVTLSCEQNLNHDAMYWYRQDPGQGLRLIYYSQIVNDFQKGDIAEGYSVSREKKESFPLTVTSAQKNPTAFYLCASSIVGYTEAFFGQGTRLTVV.

In this sample, this clonotype turned up a few times. V and J are TRBV4-1 and TRBJ1-5; weak D call: TRBD1 (5 bases). V dropped 5 bases and J dropped 4 bases, with 12 bases sitting between them. This CDR3 region has 14 residues. CDR1 and CDR2 from the germline V gene are MGHRA and YSYEKL. The CDR3 region is CASSKPGGNQPQHF. CDR3 bases: TGCGCCAGCAGCAAACCGGGGGGAAATCAGCCCCAGCATTTT.